Sequencing of this T cell receptor beta chain was carried out in a study of cytomegalovirus exposure and HLA in healthy donors. Study outcomes and limitations: Within a later analysis, the majority of CMV-associated TCR beta chains appeared HLA-restricted. Most subjects' HLA-A and HLA-B alleles were reportedly predicted from TCR beta sequences.

Trimming shortened V by 0 bases and J by 6 bases, and 15 bases separated the two germline ends. Germline loops: CDR1 LNHNV, CDR2 YYDKDF (reference sequence). This CDR3 has 15 amino acids. As for this clone: Its target is not known.

PCR used 60 Vbeta primers and 13 Jbeta primers. TCRdb's copy holds only in-frame clones and misses some; the assay was immunoSEQ multiplex PCR. The sample shows about 130,000 clones, 65% to 80% of them seen only once. Sequenced input: PBMCs. This rearrangement joins TRBV15 to TRBJ2-7, with D uncertain. The clonotype originates from a male donor in good health and CMV-seropositive. CDR3 in amino acids: CATSRDQNFPREQYF. CDR3 DNA sequence: TGTGCCACCAGCAGAGATCAGAATTTTCCACGCGAGCAGTACTTC.